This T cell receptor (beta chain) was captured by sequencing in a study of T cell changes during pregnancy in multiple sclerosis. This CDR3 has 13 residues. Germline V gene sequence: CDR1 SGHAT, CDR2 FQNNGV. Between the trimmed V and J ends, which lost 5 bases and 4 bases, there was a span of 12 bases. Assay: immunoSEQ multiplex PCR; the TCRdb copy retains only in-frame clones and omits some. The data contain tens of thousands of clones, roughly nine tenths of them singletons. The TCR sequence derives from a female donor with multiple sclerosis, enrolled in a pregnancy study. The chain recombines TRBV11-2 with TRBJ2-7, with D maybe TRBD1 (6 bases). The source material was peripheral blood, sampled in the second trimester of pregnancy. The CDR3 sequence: CASSALTGYEQYF. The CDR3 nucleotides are TGTGCCAGCAGCGCATTGACAGGATACGAGCAGTACTTC.